The 14 T cell receptor beta chains below were found in one sample sequenced in a study of cytomegalovirus exposure and HLA in healthy donors. The PCR contained 60 Vbeta and 13 Jbeta primers. Here immunoSEQ multiplex PCR was the method, and the copy in TCRdb shows in-frame clones only, minus some. The sample lists some 160,000 clones, 79% seen once, with more than 0.55% in the top ten. Sequencing used PBMCs. The receptors stem from a woman in her forties in good health and CMV-seronegative.

The table lists this clone with a count of one. The gene calls are TRBV27 and TRBJ1-5; 7 nucleotides agree with TRBD1. The germline CDR1 and CDR2 sequences are MNHEY and SMNVEV (reference sequence). The CDR3 contains 13 residues. J gave up 0 bases and V 10 bases, and 3 bases lay outside the gene matches. CDR3 in DNA: TGTGCCACGGGACAGTTTAGCAATCAGCCCCAGCATTTT. This gives the protein CATGQFSNQPQHF.

The rearrangement links TRBV4-1 to TRBJ2-7; TRBD2 is a possible D gene (6 bases). Trimming took off 4 bases at V and 3 bases at J, with 10 bases between the two ends. Germline V CDR1 and CDR2: MGHRA, YSYEKL. This CDR3 has 13 amino acids. The CDR3 bases are TGCGCCAGCAGCCCCCCCGGGGGCTACGAGCAGTACTTC. Translated, it gives CASSPPGGYEQYF.

The chain recombines TRBV6-5 with TRBJ2-7; 8 nucleotides match TRBD2. CDR3 length: 15 residues. V dropped 6 bases and J dropped 2; count of bases not matched to a gene: 9. Per the germline V gene, CDR1 is MNHEY and CDR2 is SVGAGI. The CDR3 DNA reads TGTGCCAGCAGCCGACAGCGGGAGCCGACCTACGAGCAGTACTTC. This sequence encodes CASSRQREPTYEQYF.

V and J are TRBV18 and TRBJ2-7; D not resolved. This CDR3 contains 14 residues. Trimming took off 5 bases at V and 3 bases at J, with 14 bases between the two ends. The germline CDR1 and CDR2 sequences are KGHSH and LQKENI. The CDR3 DNA is TGTGCCAGCTCAACCAGAGGCCCAGACTACGAGCAGTACTTC. This sequence encodes CASSTRGPDYEQYF. Filled out from reference TRBV18 and TRBJ2-7, the complete variable domain reads NAGVMQNPRHLVRRRGQEARLRCSPMKGHSHVYWYRQLPEEGLKFMVYLQKENIIDESGMPKERFSAEFPKEGPSILRIQQVVRGDSAAYFCASSTRGPDYEQYFGPGTRLTVT.

The rearrangement links TRBV6-5 to TRBJ2-4; the D gene is possibly TRBD1 (7 bases). The CDR3 extends over 11 amino acids. Trimming left V 7 bases short and J 13 bases short, with 14 bases between. Germline CDR1 reads MNHEY; CDR2 reads SVGAGI. The CDR3 loop is CASNQGGFQYF. In DNA, the CDR3 is TGTGCCAGCAACCAGGGGGGCTTCCAGTACTTC.

This clone has only one observation. V and J are TRBV29-1 and TRBJ1-5, with D tentatively TRBD1 (6 bases). This CDR3 has 13 residues. Trimming shortened V by 4 bases and J by 7 bases, and 14 bases separated the two germline ends. Germline CDR1 is SQVTM and CDR2 is ANQGSEA. Here the CDR3 reads CSVGTDEGQPQHF. CDR3 bases: TGCAGCGTTGGGACAGATGAAGGGCAGCCCCAGCATTTT. The whole variable domain, remainder taken from reference TRBV29-1 and TRBJ1-5, is SAVISQKPSRDICQRGTSLTIQCQVDSQVTMMFWYRQQPGQSLTLIATANQGSEATYESGFVIDKFPISRPNLTFSTLTVSNMSPEDSSIYLCSVGTDEGQPQHFGDGTRLSIL.

The chain recombines TRBV27 with TRBJ2-3; 9 bases map to TRBD2. This CDR3 is 16 amino acids long. Germline V lookup: CDR1 MNHEY, CDR2 SMNVEV (reference sequence). V lost 0 bases and J lost 5; bases outside the gene matches: 6. The DNA for the CDR3 is TGTGCCAGCAGTTTATCTTGGACTAGCGTCGGAGATACGCAGTATTTT. Amino acids: CASSLSWTSVGDTQYF.

The chain employs TRBV28 and TRBJ2-3, with 8 bases aligning to TRBD1. This CDR3 spans 15 amino acids. Germline CDR1 reads MDHEN; CDR2 reads SYDVKM. The V gene end was trimmed by 4 bases and the J gene end by 0 bases; junction bases not matched to a gene: 3. DNA for the CDR3: TGTGCCAGCAGTTCCGACAGGGGTAGCACAGATACGCAGTATTTT. Translation gives CASSSDRGSTDTQYF. The full variable domain, in which reference TRBV28 and TRBJ2-3 provide the parts outside the CDR3, is DVKVTQSSRYLVKRTGEKVFLECVQDMDHENMFWYRQDPGLGLRLIYFSYDVKMKEKGDIPEGYSVSREKKERFSLILESASTNQTSMYLCASSSDRGSTDTQYFGPGTRLTVL.

This chain joins TRBV6-5 and TRBJ2-7; 7 bases match TRBD2. Trimming at V came to 4 bases and at J to 1 base, leaving 7 bases not matched to a gene. CDR1 is MNHEY and CDR2 is SVGAGI in the germline V gene. CDR3 length: 15 residues. The DNA of the CDR3 is TGTGCCAGCAGTTTACCTGGACTAGGTTCCTACGAGCAGTACTTC. This encodes CASSLPGLGSYEQYF.

The V gene is TRBV18, the J gene TRBJ1-4; D possibly corresponds to TRBD1 (5 bases). The V and J ends lost 3 bases and 3 bases respectively, with 11 bases between them. The CDR3 has 15 amino acids. Germline CDR1 KGHSH, CDR2 LQKENI. CDR3 in amino acids: CASSPNRQPNEKLFF. The DNA of the CDR3 is TGTGCCAGCTCACCTAACCGACAGCCTAATGAAAAACTGTTTTTT.

This rearrangement joins TRBV18 to TRBJ2-4; 7 nucleotides match TRBD1. The CDR3 consists of 21 residues. The germline CDR1 and CDR2 sequences are KGHSH and LQKENI. The J segment lost 0 bases and the V segment lost 1 base, leaving 18 bases of the junction unmatched. The CDR3 here is CASSPRNLQGPVLLAKNIQYF. In DNA, the CDR3 is TGTGCCAGCTCACCACGGAACTTACAGGGGCCGGTCCTTCTAGCCAAAAACATTCAGTACTTC. Combining the CDR3 with reference TRBV18 and TRBJ2-4 gives the whole variable domain NAGVMQNPRHLVRRRGQEARLRCSPMKGHSHVYWYRQLPEEGLKFMVYLQKENIIDESGMPKERFSAEFPKEGPSILRIQQVVRGDSAAYFCASSPRNLQGPVLLAKNIQYFGAGTRLSVL.

This clone was counted a few times. The genes are TRBV7-2 and TRBJ2-7; 7 bases fit TRBD2. The CDR3 sequence is 14 residues long. Germline trimming cut 6 bases from V and 0 bases from J; bases unmatched to any gene: 5. CDR1 is SGHTA and CDR2 is FQGNSA in the germline V gene. The CDR3 region is CASRRAGSSYEQYF. The CDR3 DNA reads as TGTGCCAGCAGACGAGCGGGAAGCTCCTACGAGCAGTACTTC.

This clone has a handful of counts. CDR3: CASSLSLNTEAFF. In DNA form, the CDR3 reads TGTGCCAGCAGTTTATCGTTGAACACTGAAGCTTTCTTT. The chain employs TRBV6-5 and TRBJ1-1, with D uncertain. CDR3 length equals 13 residues. V was clipped by 4 bases and J by 0 bases, with 6 bases between them. Germline loops: CDR1 MNHEY, CDR2 SVGAGI.

This clone was detected ten times or more. In DNA form, the CDR3 reads TGTGCCAGCAGTCGTACGGGGGGTACGTCACGGGACATTCGTGGAGCTTTCTTT. This sequence encodes CASSRTGGTSRDIRGAFF. The gene calls are TRBV27 and TRBJ1-1; tentative D call: TRBD1 (6 bases). Germline loops: CDR1 MNHEY, CDR2 SMNVEV (reference sequence). The length of the CDR3 is 18 residues. With 5 bases removed from V and 10 bases from J, the gap between germline ends came to 32 bases.